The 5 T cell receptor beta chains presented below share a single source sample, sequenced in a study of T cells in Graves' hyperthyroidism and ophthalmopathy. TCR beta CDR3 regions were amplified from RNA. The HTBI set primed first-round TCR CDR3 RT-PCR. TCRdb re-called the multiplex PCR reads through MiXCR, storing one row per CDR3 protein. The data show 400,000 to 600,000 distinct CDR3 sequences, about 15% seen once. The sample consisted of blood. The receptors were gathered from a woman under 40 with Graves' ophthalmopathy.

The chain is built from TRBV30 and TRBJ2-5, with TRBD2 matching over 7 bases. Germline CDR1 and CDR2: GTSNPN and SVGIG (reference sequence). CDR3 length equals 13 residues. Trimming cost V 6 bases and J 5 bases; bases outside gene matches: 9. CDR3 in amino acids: CACSGTSVETQYF. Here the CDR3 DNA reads TGTGCCTGTTCGGGTACTAGCGTGGAGACCCAGTACTTC.

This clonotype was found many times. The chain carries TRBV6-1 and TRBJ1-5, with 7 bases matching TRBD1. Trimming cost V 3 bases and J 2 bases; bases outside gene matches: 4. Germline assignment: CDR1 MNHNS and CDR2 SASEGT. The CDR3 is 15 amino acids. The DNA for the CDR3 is TGTGCCAGCAGTGAGGACAGGTCGGGCAATCAGCCCCAGCATTTT. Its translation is CASSEDRSGNQPQHF.

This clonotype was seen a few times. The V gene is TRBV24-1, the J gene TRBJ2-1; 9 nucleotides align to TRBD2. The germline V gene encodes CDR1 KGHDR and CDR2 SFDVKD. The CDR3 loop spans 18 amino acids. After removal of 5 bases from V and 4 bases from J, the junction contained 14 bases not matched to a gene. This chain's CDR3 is CATSVGVSGSKKYNEQFF. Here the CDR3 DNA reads TGTGCCACCAGTGTTGGGGTTAGCGGGAGTAAAAAATACAATGAGCAGTTCTTC.

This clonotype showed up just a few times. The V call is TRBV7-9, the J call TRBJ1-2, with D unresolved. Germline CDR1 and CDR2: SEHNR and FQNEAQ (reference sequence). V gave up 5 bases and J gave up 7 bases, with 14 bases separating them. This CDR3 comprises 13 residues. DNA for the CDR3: TGTGCCAGCAGCCGGGGAGAGCTCCTTGGCTACACCTTC. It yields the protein CASSRGELLGYTF.

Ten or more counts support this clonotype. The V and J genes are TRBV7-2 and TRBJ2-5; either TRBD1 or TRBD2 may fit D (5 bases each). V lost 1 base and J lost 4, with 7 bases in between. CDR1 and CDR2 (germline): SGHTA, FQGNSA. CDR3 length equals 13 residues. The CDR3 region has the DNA TGTGCCAGCAGCTTAGTTGGGACAGAGACCCAGTACTTC. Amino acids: CASSLVGTETQYF.